This paragraph covers one TCR beta chain sequence. Assay: immunoSEQ multiplex PCR; the TCRdb copy retains only in-frame clones and omits some. The sample has tens of thousands of clones; around 86% are singletons. The data are from a study of T cell responses to AZD1222 COVID-19 vaccine. V was cut by 6 bases and J by 0 bases, with 9 bases left in between. Germline CDR1 and CDR2: SNHLY and FYNNEI. This CDR3 is built from 13 residues. This material consisted of peripheral blood, taken 28 days after the second AZD1222 dose. The clonotype comes from an adult who received the AZD1222 COVID-19 vaccine. The rearrangement joins TRBV2 to TRBJ2-7; D call uncertain. DNA of the CDR3: TGTGCCAGCAGGTCGGGCCTCTCCTACGAGCAGTACTTC. Protein: CASRSGLSYEQYF.